This T cell receptor beta chain was recorded in a study of blood T cell repertoires in COVID-19. At the level of the study: Samples representing acute and convalescent COVID-19 were sourced from the United States, Italy and Spain.

This CDR3 contains 16 residues. Germline CDR1 and CDR2: MNHEY and SMNVEV (reference sequence). The V and J ends lost 3 bases and 8 bases, in that order; junction bases with no gene match: 11. Only in-frame clones appear in the TCRdb table, and some are missing; sequencing was by immunoSEQ multiplex PCR. The table lists about 410,000 clones, over 75% of them singletons. The source material was peripheral blood. The TCR originated in a woman aged 40-49 years with COVID-19, enrolled during active disease. This chain links TRBV27 with TRBJ2-1; 9 bases map to TRBD2. The CDR3 here is CASSFLAGISGDEQFF. The DNA for the CDR3 is TGTGCCAGCAGTTTCCTAGCGGGAATATCTGGGGATGAGCAGTTCTTC.